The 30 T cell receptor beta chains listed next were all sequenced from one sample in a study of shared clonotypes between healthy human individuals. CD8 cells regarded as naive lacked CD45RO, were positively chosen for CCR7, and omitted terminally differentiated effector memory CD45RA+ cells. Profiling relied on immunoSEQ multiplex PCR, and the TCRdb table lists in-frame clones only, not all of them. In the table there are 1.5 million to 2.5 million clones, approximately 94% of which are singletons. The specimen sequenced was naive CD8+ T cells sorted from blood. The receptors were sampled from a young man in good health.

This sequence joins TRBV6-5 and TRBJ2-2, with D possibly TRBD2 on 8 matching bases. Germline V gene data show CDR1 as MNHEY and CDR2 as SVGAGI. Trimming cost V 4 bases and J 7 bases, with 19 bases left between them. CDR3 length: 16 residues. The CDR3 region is CASSWWGQRGNGELFF. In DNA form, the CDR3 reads TGTGCCAGCAGTTGGTGGGGACAGCGGGGGAACGGGGAGCTGTTTTTT.

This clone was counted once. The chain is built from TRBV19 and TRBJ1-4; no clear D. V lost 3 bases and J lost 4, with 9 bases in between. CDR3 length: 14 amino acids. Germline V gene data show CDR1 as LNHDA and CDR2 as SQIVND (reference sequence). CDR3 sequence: CASSMALINEKLFF. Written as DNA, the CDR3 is TGTGCCAGTAGTATGGCGCTGATTAATGAAAAACTGTTTTTT.

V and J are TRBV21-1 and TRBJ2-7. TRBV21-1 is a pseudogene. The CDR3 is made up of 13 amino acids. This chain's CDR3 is CASRPMCLYEQYF. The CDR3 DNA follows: TGTGCCAGCAGACCGATGTGCTTATACGAGCAGTACTTC.

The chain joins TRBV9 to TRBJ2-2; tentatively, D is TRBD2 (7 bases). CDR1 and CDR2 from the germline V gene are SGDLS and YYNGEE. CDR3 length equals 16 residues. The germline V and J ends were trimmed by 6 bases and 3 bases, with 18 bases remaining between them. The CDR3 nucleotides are TGTGCCAGCACCCTAGGTGGGGGGGGGCACACCGGGGAGCTGTTTTTT. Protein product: CASTLGGGGHTGELFF.

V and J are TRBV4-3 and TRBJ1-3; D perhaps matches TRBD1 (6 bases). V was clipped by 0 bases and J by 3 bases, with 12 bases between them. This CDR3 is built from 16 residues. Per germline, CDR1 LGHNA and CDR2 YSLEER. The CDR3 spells CASSQDPQGSGNTIYF. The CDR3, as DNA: TGCGCCAGCAGCCAAGACCCGCAGGGGAGTGGAAACACCATATATTTT.

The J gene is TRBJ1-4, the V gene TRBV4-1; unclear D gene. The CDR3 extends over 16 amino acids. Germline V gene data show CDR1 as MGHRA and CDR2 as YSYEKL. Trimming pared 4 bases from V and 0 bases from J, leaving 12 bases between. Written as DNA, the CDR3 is TGCGCCAGCAGCCTAAGGCAGGCGGCAACTAATGAAAAACTGTTTTTT. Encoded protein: CASSLRQAATNEKLFF.

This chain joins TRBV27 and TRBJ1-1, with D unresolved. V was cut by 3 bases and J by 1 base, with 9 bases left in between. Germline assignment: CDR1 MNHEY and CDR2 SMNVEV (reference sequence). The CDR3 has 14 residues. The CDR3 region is CASSFMAGNTEAFF. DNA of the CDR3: TGTGCCAGCAGTTTTATGGCTGGGAACACTGAAGCTTTCTTT.

The CDR3 DNA follows: TGTGCCAGCAGTTACGCGACGGGCGGGGAAGCTTTCTTT. It translates to CASSYATGGEAFF. The chain joins TRBV6-5 to TRBJ1-1; D is undetermined. V lost 2 bases and J lost 8, with 12 bases in between. The CDR3 loop spans 13 amino acids. Germline V gene lookup returns CDR1 MNHEY and CDR2 SVGAGI.

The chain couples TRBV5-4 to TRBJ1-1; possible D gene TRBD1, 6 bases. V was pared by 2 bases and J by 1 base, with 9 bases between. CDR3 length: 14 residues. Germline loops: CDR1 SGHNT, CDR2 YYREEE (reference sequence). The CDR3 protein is CASSFVGGNTEAFF. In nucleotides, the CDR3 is TGTGCCAGCAGCTTTGTAGGGGGGAACACTGAAGCTTTCTTT.

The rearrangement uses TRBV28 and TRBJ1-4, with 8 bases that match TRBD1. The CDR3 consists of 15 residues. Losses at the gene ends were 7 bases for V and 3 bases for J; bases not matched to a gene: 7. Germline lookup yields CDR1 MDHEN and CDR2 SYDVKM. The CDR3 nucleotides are TGTGCCAGCACCGTCTGGACAGGGTCTAATGAAAAACTGTTTTTT. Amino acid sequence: CASTVWTGSNEKLFF.

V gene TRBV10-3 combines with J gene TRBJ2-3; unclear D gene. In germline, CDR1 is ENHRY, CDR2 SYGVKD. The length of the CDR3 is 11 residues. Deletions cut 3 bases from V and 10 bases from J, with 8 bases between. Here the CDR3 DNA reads TGTGCCATCAGTGATCTAATCGCGCAGTATTTT. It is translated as CAISDLIAQYF.

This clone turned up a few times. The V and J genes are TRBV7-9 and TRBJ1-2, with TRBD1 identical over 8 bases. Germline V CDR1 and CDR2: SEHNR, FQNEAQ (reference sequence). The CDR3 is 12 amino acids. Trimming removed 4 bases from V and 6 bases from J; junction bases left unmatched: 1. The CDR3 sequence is CASSSGGNGYTF. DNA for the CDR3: TGTGCCAGCAGCTCAGGGGGCAATGGCTACACCTTC. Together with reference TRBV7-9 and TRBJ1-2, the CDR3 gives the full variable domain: DTGVSQNPRHKITKRGQNVTFRCDPISEHNRLYWYRQTLGQGPEFLTYFQNEAQLEKSRLLSDRFSAERPKGSFSTLEIQRTEQGDSAMYLCASSSGGNGYTFGSGTRLTVV.

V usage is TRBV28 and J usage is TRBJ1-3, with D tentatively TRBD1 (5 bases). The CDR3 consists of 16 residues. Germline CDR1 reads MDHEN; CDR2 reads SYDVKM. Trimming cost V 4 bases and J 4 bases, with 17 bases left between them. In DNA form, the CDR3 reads TGTGCCAGCAGTTCTTTCAGGGAGGTCTCCGGAAACACCATATATTTT. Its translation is CASSSFREVSGNTIYF.

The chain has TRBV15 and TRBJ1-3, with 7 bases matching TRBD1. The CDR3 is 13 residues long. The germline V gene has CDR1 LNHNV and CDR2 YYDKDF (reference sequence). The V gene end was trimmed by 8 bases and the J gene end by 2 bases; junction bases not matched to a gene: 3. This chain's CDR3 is CATGQATGNTIYF. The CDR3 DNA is TGTGCCACCGGACAGGCCACTGGAAACACCATATATTTT.

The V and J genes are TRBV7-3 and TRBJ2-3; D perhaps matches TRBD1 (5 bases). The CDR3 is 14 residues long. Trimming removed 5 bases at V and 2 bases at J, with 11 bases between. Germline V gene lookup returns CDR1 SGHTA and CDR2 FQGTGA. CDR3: CASSLDRFTDTQYF. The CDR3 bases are TGTGCCAGCAGCCTTGACAGATTCACAGATACGCAGTATTTT.

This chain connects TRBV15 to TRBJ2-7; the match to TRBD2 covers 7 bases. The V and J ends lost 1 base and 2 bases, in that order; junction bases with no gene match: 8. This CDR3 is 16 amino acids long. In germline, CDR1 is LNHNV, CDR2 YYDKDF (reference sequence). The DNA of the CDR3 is TGTGCCACCAGCAGAGGCGCGAGGGAGGGCCCCTACGAGCAGTACTTC. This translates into CATSRGAREGPYEQYF. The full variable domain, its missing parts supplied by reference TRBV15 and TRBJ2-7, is DAMVIQNPRYQVTQFGKPVTLSCSQTLNHNVMYWYQQKSSQAPKLLFHYYDKDFNNEADTPDNFQSRRPNTSFCFLDIRSPGLGDTAMYLCATSRGAREGPYEQYFGPGTRLTVT.

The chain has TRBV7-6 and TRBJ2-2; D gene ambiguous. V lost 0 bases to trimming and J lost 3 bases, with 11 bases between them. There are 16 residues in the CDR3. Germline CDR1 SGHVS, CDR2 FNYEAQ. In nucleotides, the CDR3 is TGTGCCAGCAGCTTAGCGCTTATCGGAGACACCGGGGAGCTGTTTTTT. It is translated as CASSLALIGDTGELFF.

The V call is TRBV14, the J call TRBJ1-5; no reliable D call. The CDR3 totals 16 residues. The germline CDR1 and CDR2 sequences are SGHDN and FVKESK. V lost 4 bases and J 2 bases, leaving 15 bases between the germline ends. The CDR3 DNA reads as TGTGCCAGCAGCCTAGGTCCGCCCAAGGGCAATCAGCCCCAGCATTTT. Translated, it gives CASSLGPPKGNQPQHF.

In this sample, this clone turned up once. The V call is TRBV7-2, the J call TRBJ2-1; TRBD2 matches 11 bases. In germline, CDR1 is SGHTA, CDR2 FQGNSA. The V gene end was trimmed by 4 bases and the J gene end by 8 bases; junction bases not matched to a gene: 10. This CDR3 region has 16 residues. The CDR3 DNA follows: TGTGCCAGCAGCTACTTAGCGGGAGGGCCTAGAGATGAGCAGTTCTTC. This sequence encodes CASSYLAGGPRDEQFF.

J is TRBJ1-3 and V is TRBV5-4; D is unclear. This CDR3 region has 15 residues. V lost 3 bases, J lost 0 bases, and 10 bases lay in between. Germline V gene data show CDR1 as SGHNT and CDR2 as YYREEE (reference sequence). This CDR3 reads CASSWQNNSGNTIYF. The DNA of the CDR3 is TGTGCCAGCAGCTGGCAGAATAACTCTGGAAACACCATATATTTT.

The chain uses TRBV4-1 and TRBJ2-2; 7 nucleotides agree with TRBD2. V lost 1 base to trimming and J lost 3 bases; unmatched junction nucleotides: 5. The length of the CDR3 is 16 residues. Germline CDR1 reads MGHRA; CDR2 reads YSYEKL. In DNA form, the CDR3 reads TGCGCCAGCAGCCAAGCGTCCCGGGGGGACACCGGGGAGCTGTTTTTT. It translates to CASSQASRGDTGELFF.

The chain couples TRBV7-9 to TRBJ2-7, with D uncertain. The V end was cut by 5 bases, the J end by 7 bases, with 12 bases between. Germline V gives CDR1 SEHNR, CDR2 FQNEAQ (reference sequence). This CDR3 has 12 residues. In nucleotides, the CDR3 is TGTGCCAGCAGCCAGCCGTTAGGGGAGCAGTACTTC. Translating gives CASSQPLGEQYF.

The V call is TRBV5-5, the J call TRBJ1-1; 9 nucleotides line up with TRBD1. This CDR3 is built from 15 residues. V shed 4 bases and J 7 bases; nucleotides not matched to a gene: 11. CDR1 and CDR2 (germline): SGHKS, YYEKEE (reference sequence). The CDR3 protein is CASSLRAGQGHEAFF. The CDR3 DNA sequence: TGTGCCAGCAGCCTGAGAGCGGGACAGGGTCATGAAGCTTTCTTT.

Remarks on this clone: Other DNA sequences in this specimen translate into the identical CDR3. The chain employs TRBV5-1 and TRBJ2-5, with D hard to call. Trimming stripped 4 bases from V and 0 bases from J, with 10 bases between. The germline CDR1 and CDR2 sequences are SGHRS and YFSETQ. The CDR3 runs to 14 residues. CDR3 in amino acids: CASSPDRHQETQYF. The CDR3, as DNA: TGCGCCAGCAGCCCGGATCGGCACCAAGAGACCCAGTACTTC.

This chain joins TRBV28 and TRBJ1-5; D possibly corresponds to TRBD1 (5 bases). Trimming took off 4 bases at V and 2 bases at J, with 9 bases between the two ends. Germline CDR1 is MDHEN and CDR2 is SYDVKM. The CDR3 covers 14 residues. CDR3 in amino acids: CASSSPGGNQPQHF. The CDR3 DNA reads TGTGCCAGCAGTTCTCCGGGGGGCAATCAGCCCCAGCATTTT.

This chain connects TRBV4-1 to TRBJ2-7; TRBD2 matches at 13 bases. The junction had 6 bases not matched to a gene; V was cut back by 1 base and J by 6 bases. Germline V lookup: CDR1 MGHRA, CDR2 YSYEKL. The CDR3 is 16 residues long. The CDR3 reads CASSQGLAGGWGEQYF. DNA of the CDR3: TGCGCCAGCAGCCAAGGACTAGCGGGGGGCTGGGGCGAGCAGTACTTC.

CDR3 region: CASSFTPGAGYEQYF. As DNA, the CDR3 is TGTGCCAGCAGTTTTACCCCAGGGGCGGGGTACGAGCAGTACTTC. The chain employs TRBV28 and TRBJ2-7; D may be TRBD1 or TRBD2 (6 bases each). V gave up 3 bases and J gave up 4 bases, with 16 bases separating them. Per germline, CDR1 MDHEN and CDR2 SYDVKM. This CDR3 is 15 amino acids long.

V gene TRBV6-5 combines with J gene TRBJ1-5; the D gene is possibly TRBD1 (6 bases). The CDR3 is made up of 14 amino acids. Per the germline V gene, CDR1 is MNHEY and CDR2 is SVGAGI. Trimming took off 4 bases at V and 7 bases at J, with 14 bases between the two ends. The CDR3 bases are TGTGCCAGCAGTTGGAGGGGGACGGGGCAGCCCCAGCATTTT. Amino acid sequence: CASSWRGTGQPQHF.

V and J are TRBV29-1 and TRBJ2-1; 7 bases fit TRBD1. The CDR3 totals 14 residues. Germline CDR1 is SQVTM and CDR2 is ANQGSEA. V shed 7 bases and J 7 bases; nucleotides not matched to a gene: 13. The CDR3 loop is CSAHRGFGPNEQFF. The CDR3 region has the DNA TGCAGCGCCCACAGGGGTTTCGGTCCAAATGAGCAGTTCTTC.

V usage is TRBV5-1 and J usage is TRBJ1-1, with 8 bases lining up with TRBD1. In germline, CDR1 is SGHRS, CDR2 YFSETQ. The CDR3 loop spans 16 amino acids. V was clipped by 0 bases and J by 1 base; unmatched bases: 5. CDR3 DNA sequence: TGCGCCAGCAGCTTGGGGACAGGGCGGGCGAACACTGAAGCTTTCTTT. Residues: CASSLGTGRANTEAFF. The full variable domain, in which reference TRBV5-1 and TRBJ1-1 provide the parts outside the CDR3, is KAGVTQTPRYLIKTRGQQVTLSCSPISGHRSVSWYQQTPGQGLQFLFEYFSETQRNKGNFPGRFSGRQFSNSRSEMNVSTLELGDSALYLCASSLGTGRANTEAFFGQGTRLTVV.